A selection of T cell receptor beta chains follows, all from one sample in a study of early T cells in non-severe SARS-CoV-2 infection. TCRdb called the 5' RACE reads again in MiXCR, with one record for every CDR3 protein. This table has fewer than 80,000 distinct CDR3 sequences, 8.8% appearing once. The sample in question was whole blood, obtained at baseline. The source of these receptors is an adult who was a healthcare worker with PCR-confirmed SARS-CoV-2 infection or an uninfected control (not recorded which). CDR3s include the opening cysteine and the closing phenylalanine or tryptophan. A D gene is named only where the DNA matches it firmly. Clone size is given for some rows only: seen once, a few or many times, or a class if the clone is expanded.

CASSPLSVTGELFF	TGTGCCAGCAGCCCTCTTAGCGTTACCGGGGAGCTGTTTTTT	TRBV5-5	14	.	TRBJ2-2	many
CASSRGGSYEQYF	TGTGCCAGCAGCCGCGGGGGTTCCTACGAGCAGTACTTC	TRBV6-2/TRBV6-3	13	TRBD2	TRBJ2-7	.
CASSQVEVTRDEQFF	TGCGCCAGCAGCCAAGTGGAAGTGACGAGGGATGAGCAGTTCTTC	TRBV4-1	15	.	TRBJ2-1	few
CAISATGGGTRTYEQYF	TGTGCCATCAGTGCTACGGGGGGTGGGACTAGGACCTACGAGCAGTACTTC	TRBV10-3	17	TRBD2	TRBJ2-7	few
CASSPSGRKEAFF	TGTGCCAGCTCACCGTCAGGACGGAAAGAAGCTTTCTTT	TRBV18	13	.	TRBJ1-1	.
CASSLTGSEEAFF	TGTGCCAGCAGCTTGACAGGGTCGGAAGAAGCTTTCTTT	TRBV5-4	13	.	TRBJ1-1	.
CASSRSGSGGDTQYF	TGTGCCAGCAGCCGGAGCGGGAGCGGAGGAGATACGCAGTATTTT	TRBV4-2	15	TRBD2	TRBJ2-3	few
CASALDRQNTEAFF	TGTGCCAGCGCCCTGGACCGCCAGAACACTGAAGCTTTCTTT	TRBV6-5	14	.	TRBJ1-1	few
CASSLDRHARVEYF	TGTGCCAGCAGCCTAGATCGACACGCCCGCGTGGAGTACTTC	TRBV7-9	14	.	TRBJ2-4	.
CASSLGGPLVHSNQPQHF	TGTGCCAGCTCCCTAGGTGGCCCACTAGTCCATAGCAATCAGCCCCAGCATTTT	TRBV27	18	.	TRBJ1-5	.
CASSIPPEFYNEQFF	TGTGCCAGCAGCATACCCCCGGAGTTTTACAATGAGCAGTTCTTC	TRBV9	15	.	TRBJ2-1	.
CAINPDSSYEQYF	TGTGCCATCAACCCGGACTCTTCCTACGAGCAGTACTTC	TRBV10-3	13	.	TRBJ2-7	few
CASSSNRDRVLGYTF	TGTGCCAGCAGCTCAAACCGGGACAGAGTCCTTGGCTACACCTTC	TRBV11-2	15	TRBD1	TRBJ1-2	.
CAISGDTSSYNEQFF	TGTGCCATCAGTGGGGACACGAGCTCCTACAATGAGCAGTTCTTC	TRBV10-3	15	.	TRBJ2-1	few
CASSQGGVYEQYF	TGTGCCAGCAGCCAAGGCGGAGTCTACGAGCAGTACTTC	TRBV4-2	13	.	TRBJ2-7	.
CASSLGQGTGDSQHF	TGCGCCAGCAGCTTGGGCCAGGGGACAGGGGACTCCCAGCATTTT	TRBV5-1	15	TRBD1	TRBJ1-5	.
CASSNARGYTF	TGTGCCAGCAGTAACGCCAGGGGCTACACCTTC	TRBV6-5	11	.	TRBJ1-2	.
CASHRGRDQPQHF	TGTGCCAGCCACAGGGGACGGGATCAGCCCCAGCATTTT	TRBV19	13	TRBD1	TRBJ1-5	many
CSVLRALGETQYF	TGCAGCGTTTTGCGGGCTCTCGGAGAGACCCAGTACTTC	TRBV29-1	13	.	TRBJ2-5	.
CASSQLDRGAKNIQYF	TGTGCCAGCAGCCAACTAGACAGGGGAGCCAAAAACATTCAGTACTTC	TRBV3-1	16	TRBD1	TRBJ2-4	many
CASIPSQGARYGYTF	TGTGCCAGCATCCCCAGCCAGGGGGCGAGATATGGCTACACCTTC	TRBV6-5	15	TRBD1	TRBJ1-2	few
CASSPTRSQETQYF	TGTGCCAGCAGCCCGACTAGGAGTCAAGAGACCCAGTACTTC	TRBV7-8	14	.	TRBJ2-5	many
CASSLSGVYNEQFF	TGTGCCAGCAGCTTAAGCGGGGTTTACAATGAGCAGTTCTTC	TRBV7-3	14	.	TRBJ2-1	.
CASSPRAGEDTQYF	TGTGCCAGCAGCCCCCGAGCGGGAGAAGATACGCAGTATTTT	TRBV7-9	14	TRBD2	TRBJ2-3	.
CASRTASGDMREQYF	TGTGCCAGCAGGACCGCTAGCGGGGACATGAGGGAGCAGTACTTC	TRBV28	15	TRBD2	TRBJ2-7	many
CASSLERENDEQFF	TGTGCCAGCAGTTTGGAGCGGGAGAACGATGAGCAGTTCTTC	TRBV6-5	14	TRBD2	TRBJ2-1	many
CASSRPSGTSGSYEQYF	TGTGCCAGCTCACGGCCCTCCGGGACTAGCGGGAGCTACGAGCAGTACTTC	TRBV18	17	TRBD2	TRBJ2-7	few